Following are 20 T cell receptor beta chains from one sample sequenced in a study of vaccination and CD4 T cells after COVID-19. These receptors' antigens are unknown. With the Oncomine TCR Beta short-read assay, DNA from cultured CD4+ T cells was sequenced. TCRdb reprocessed the PCR reads via MiXCR and lists one record per CDR3 protein. This table holds several thousand distinct CDR3 sequences, 50% to 65% found once. Indicated treatment: roughly nine-day PBMC culture with coronavirus spike peptide pools or control peptides (ViraFEST assay). Sequencing was done on a sample of CD4+ T cells from blood, cultured in vitro. The receptors here all came from a human donor who had recovered from COVID-19.

The V call is TRBV7-2, the J call TRBJ1-1; 7 bases map to TRBD1. Trimming cost V 5 bases and J 1 base; bases outside gene matches: 7. In germline, CDR1 is SGHTA, CDR2 FQGNSA. CDR3 length: 15 amino acids. DNA of the CDR3: TGTGCCAGCAGCCCTCAGGGGACAGCGAACACTGAAGCTTTCTTT. Protein: CASSPQGTANTEAFF.

The rearrangement links TRBV2 to TRBJ2-3, with D uncertain. V lost 0 bases and J lost 0, with 7 bases in between. CDR1 is SNHLY, CDR2 FYNNEI, per germline. The CDR3 covers 15 residues. The CDR3 region has the DNA TGTGCCAGCAGTGAAGCGGGCAGTAGCACAGATACGCAGTATTTT. Translating it yields CASSEAGSSTDTQYF. Full variable domain (outside the CDR3, taken from reference TRBV2 and TRBJ2-3): EPEVTQTPSHQVTQMGQEVILRCVPISNHLYFYWYRQILGQKVEFLVSFYNNEISEKSEIFDDQFSVERPDGSNFTLKIRSTKLEDSAMYFCASSEAGSSTDTQYFGPGTRLTVL.

This clonotype has a single count. The chain carries TRBV19 and TRBJ1-1; the D is unclear. The CDR3 runs 13 residues. Germline V gene lookup returns CDR1 LNHDA and CDR2 SQIVND (reference sequence). V was pared by 8 bases and J by 0 bases, with 10 bases between. CDR3 in DNA: TGTGCCAGTGTAATGGGCATGAACACTGAAGCTTTCTTT. This translates into CASVMGMNTEAFF.

The CDR3 here is CSARATSGGASEQFF. In nucleotides, the CDR3 is TGCAGTGCTAGAGCTACTAGCGGGGGGGCCAGTGAGCAGTTCTTC. The chain couples TRBV20-1 to TRBJ2-1; 13 nucleotides match TRBD2. This CDR3 has 15 amino acids. After removal of 1 base from V and 9 bases from J, the junction contained 6 bases not matched to a gene. Germline V gene data show CDR1 as DFQATT and CDR2 as SNEGSKA (reference sequence).

J is TRBJ2-3 and V is TRBV6-2 or TRBV6-3; 7 nucleotides align to TRBD2. The V gene's germline CDR1 is MNHEY and CDR2 SVGEGT. The CDR3 is made up of 14 amino acids. V trimming: 6 bases; J trimming: 4 bases; junction bases outside the gene matches: 7. Here the CDR3 reads CASRRTRASDTQYF. The CDR3 nucleotides are TGTGCCAGCAGGCGGACTAGAGCATCAGATACGCAGTATTTT.

This clonotype was observed a few times. The CDR3 DNA reads TGTGCCAGCAGCCGAACAGGGGATCAGTTAGCTTTCTTT. The encoded protein is CASSRTGDQLAFF. The genes are TRBV7-9 and TRBJ1-1, with 7 bases that match TRBD1. The CDR3 runs 13 residues. Germline CDR1 reads SEHNR; CDR2 reads FQNEAQ (reference sequence). The V and J ends lost 5 bases and 10 bases, in that order; junction bases with no gene match: 10.

This clonotype is a singleton in its sample. The DNA is omitted, as the CDR3 cannot be located on it reliably, and the CDR3 follows TCRdb's listing. The chain employs TRBV27 and TRBJ2-2. Germline V CDR1 and CDR2: MNHEY, SMNVEV (reference sequence). The CDR3 totals 12 residues, both ends included. CDR3: CASSFGAGELFF.

This clonotype was picked up a small number of times. The chain joins TRBV7-8 to TRBJ1-1, with a possible D match to TRBD1 (5 bases). This CDR3 is built from 14 residues. Looked up from germline, CDR1 is SGHVS and CDR2 is FQNEAQ. The V end was cut by 1 base, the J end by 11 bases, with 17 bases between. DNA of the CDR3: TGTGCCAGCAGCTTAGTGTTTCCAGGGACGGGGGCTTTCTTT. Translating it yields CASSLVFPGTGAFF.

The chain has TRBV7-2 and TRBJ2-6, with unresolved D. The germline V gene encodes CDR1 SGHTA and CDR2 FQGNSA. V gave up 5 bases and J gave up 0 bases, with 8 bases separating them. The CDR3 runs 15 residues. CDR3 in amino acids: CASSARASGANVLTF. The CDR3 DNA follows: TGTGCCAGCAGCGCAAGAGCCTCTGGGGCCAACGTCCTGACTTTC.

The chain joins TRBV20-1 to TRBJ1-5; a possible D gene is TRBD1 (6 bases). Germline V lookup: CDR1 DFQATT, CDR2 SNEGSKA (reference sequence). V was clipped by 0 bases and J by 5 bases, with 11 bases between them. The CDR3 is made up of 14 amino acids. The CDR3 sequence: CSARDGGRDQPQHF. Written as DNA, the CDR3 is TGCAGTGCTAGAGATGGGGGGCGCGATCAGCCCCAGCATTTT.

V usage is TRBV7-9 and J usage is TRBJ1-1; D possibly corresponds to TRBD1 (6 bases). Germline-derived CDR1 and CDR2 are SEHNR and FQNEAQ (reference sequence). The CDR3 is 14 residues long. The V end lost 3 bases, the J end lost 5 bases, and 13 bases lay between the germline ends. The CDR3 here is CASSFEGGLTEAFF. The CDR3 DNA is TGTGCCAGCAGCTTTGAGGGGGGTTTGACTGAAGCTTTCTTT. Full variable domain (outside the CDR3, taken from reference TRBV7-9 and TRBJ1-1): DTGVSQNPRHKITKRGQNVTFRCDPISEHNRLYWYRQTLGQGPEFLTYFQNEAQLEKSRLLSDRFSAERPKGSFSTLEIQRTEQGDSAMYLCASSFEGGLTEAFFGQGTRLTVV.

The chain uses TRBV27 and TRBJ1-1; D remains ambiguous. The V and J ends lost 2 bases and 0 bases respectively, with 4 bases between them. CDR1 MNHEY and CDR2 SMNVEV come from the germline V gene (reference sequence). This CDR3 is 13 amino acids long. The CDR3 DNA is TGTGCCAGCAGTTTAATGGTGAACACTGAAGCTTTCTTT. Encoded protein: CASSLMVNTEAFF.

This clonotype was seen a handful of times. V gene TRBV20-1 combines with J gene TRBJ2-1, with a tentative D call TRBD1 (7 bases). Germline V gene data show CDR1 as DFQATT and CDR2 as SNEGSKA (reference sequence). The CDR3 spans 14 residues. With 3 bases removed from V and 5 bases from J, the gap between germline ends came to 14 bases. The CDR3 loop reads CSASGGQLNNEQFF. The CDR3 DNA reads TGCAGTGCTAGCGGGGGACAGCTAAACAATGAGCAGTTCTTC.

This clonotype has only a few counts. The J gene is TRBJ1-1, the V gene TRBV7-8; no firm D call. Germline-derived CDR1 and CDR2 are SGHVS and FQNEAQ. The CDR3 extends over 13 amino acids. Trimming removed 0 bases from V and 4 bases from J, with 6 bases in between. This CDR3 is CASSLARTTEAFF. The DNA for the CDR3 is TGTGCCAGCAGCTTAGCCCGGACCACTGAAGCTTTCTTT.

Written as DNA, the CDR3 is TGTGCCAGCAGCTCCCGGACAGGGTCTGGTCAGCCCCAGCATTTT. Protein product: CASSSRTGSGQPQHF. The rearrangement links TRBV7-2 to TRBJ1-5, with 8 bases aligning to TRBD1. The CDR3 is 15 amino acids. The V and J ends lost 4 bases and 6 bases, in that order; junction bases with no gene match: 8. The germline V gene has CDR1 SGHTA and CDR2 FQGNSA.

The chain combines TRBV7-3 with TRBJ2-5, with D possibly TRBD1 on 7 matching bases. The CDR3 has 13 amino acids. V was shortened by 5 bases and J by 2 bases, with 9 bases between the two germline ends. Germline V lookup: CDR1 SGHTA, CDR2 FQGTGA. CDR3 loop: CASSAGQQETQYF. The CDR3 bases are TGTGCCAGCAGCGCGGGACAGCAAGAGACCCAGTACTTC.

The V call is TRBV6-1, the J call TRBJ1-1; D not resolved. The germline V gene has CDR1 MNHNS and CDR2 SASEGT. The V end lost 6 bases, the J end lost 2 bases, and 13 bases lay between the germline ends. This CDR3 region has 14 residues. The CDR3 loop is CASSRRQVNTEAFF. Written as DNA, the CDR3 is TGTGCCAGCAGCCGCCGTCAGGTCAACACTGAAGCTTTCTTT.

The V call is TRBV24-1, the J call TRBJ2-5; D tentatively reads TRBD1 or TRBD2 (5 bases each). Trimming stripped 0 bases from V and 4 bases from J, with 8 bases between. CDR1 is KGHDR, CDR2 SFDVKD, per germline. The CDR3 loop spans 14 amino acids. In nucleotides, the CDR3 is TGTGCCACCAGTGATTTGCGTGGGGGAGAGACCCAGTACTTC. Translation: CATSDLRGGETQYF.

This chain links TRBV2 with TRBJ2-5, with D hard to call. The CDR3 runs to 11 residues. V was pared by 5 bases and J by 2 bases, with 3 bases between. Germline CDR1 is SNHLY and CDR2 is FYNNEI. The CDR3 nucleotides are TGTGCCAGCAGTCGACAAGAGACCCAGTACTTC. It translates to CASSRQETQYF.

The chain joins TRBV2 to TRBJ1-2; D ambiguous. Germline values: CDR1 SNHLY, CDR2 FYNNEI. V gave up 4 bases and J gave up 4 bases, with 16 bases separating them. The CDR3 runs 15 residues. This CDR3 reads CASSGRGGYIYGYTF. The CDR3 nucleotides are TGTGCCAGCAGTGGGCGGGGAGGGTACATCTATGGCTACACCTTC. Looking up the rest from reference TRBV2 and TRBJ1-2 gives the full variable domain: EPEVTQTPSHQVTQMGQEVILRCVPISNHLYFYWYRQILGQKVEFLVSFYNNEISEKSEIFDDQFSVERPDGSNFTLKIRSTKLEDSAMYFCASSGRGGYIYGYTFGSGTRLTVV.